The 14 T cell receptor beta chains below were found in one sample sequenced in a study of human thymus T cells. Thymus was obtained from resections taken during corrective heart surgery. The assay was immunoSEQ multiplex PCR, and TCRdb's table has in-frame clones only and misses some. Among around 120,000 clones, 90% to 95% were seen once, and the ten largest hold 0.02% to 0.025%. The sequenced sample consisted of thymus tissue. All receptors derive from a boy in the first two years of life with a congenital heart defect but otherwise immunologically healthy.

This chain connects TRBV29-1 to TRBJ2-3, with a weak D call TRBD1 (6 bases). The germline V gene has CDR1 SQVTM and CDR2 ANQGSEA. This CDR3 is built from 10 residues. V lost 3 bases and J 9 bases, leaving 7 bases between the germline ends. The CDR3 loop is CSVDGTTQYF. The CDR3 DNA sequence: TGCAGCGTTGATGGGACAACGCAGTATTTT.

The V gene is TRBV6-6, the J gene TRBJ2-2; maybe TRBD2 (7 bases). Per germline, CDR1 MNHNY and CDR2 SVGAGI (reference sequence). The ends were cut back, 5 bases at V and 4 bases at J, with 14 bases in the middle. This CDR3 region has 15 residues. The CDR3 nucleotides are TGTGCCAGCAGTGGGGGCGGGGGCCCCACCGGGGAGCTGTTTTTT. It translates to CASSGGGGPTGELFF.

The chain has TRBV28 and TRBJ1-2; D is ambiguous. The V end lost 10 bases, the J end lost 0 bases, and 6 bases lay between the germline ends. The CDR3 length is 11 residues. Germline V gene data show CDR1 as MDHEN and CDR2 as SYDVKM. Here the CDR3 reads CATGTNYGYTF. CDR3 sequence (DNA): TGTGCCACCGGGACTAACTATGGCTACACCTTC.

This chain joins TRBV9 and TRBJ2-3, with 9 bases lining up with TRBD2. Germline loops: CDR1 SGDLS, CDR2 YYNGEE. This CDR3 is built from 18 residues. The V and J ends lost 0 bases and 0 bases, in that order; junction bases with no gene match: 8. The CDR3 loop is CASSVGGGAASSTDTQYF. CDR3 sequence (DNA): TGTGCCAGCAGCGTAGGCGGGGGGGCCGCATCAAGCACAGATACGCAGTATTTT. The variable domain in full, with the rest retrieved from reference TRBV9 and TRBJ2-3, is DSGVTQTPKHLITATGQRVTLRCSPRSGDLSVYWYQQSLDQGLQFLIQYYNGEERAKGNILERFSAQQFPDLHSELNLSSLELGDSALYFCASSVGGGAASSTDTQYFGPGTRLTVL.

This sequence joins TRBV18 and TRBJ2-4; D is unclear. Germline V gene data show CDR1 as KGHSH and CDR2 as LQKENI. The germline V and J ends were trimmed by 0 bases and 1 base, with 10 bases remaining between them. This CDR3 is 16 amino acids long. The chain's CDR3 is CASSPPPDEAKNIQYF. The CDR3 DNA sequence: TGTGCCAGCTCACCACCCCCCGACGAGGCCAAAAACATTCAGTACTTC.

This chain connects TRBV11-2 to TRBJ2-7; 10 nucleotides match TRBD1. Germline values: CDR1 SGHAT, CDR2 FQNNGV. J lost 1 base, V lost 6 bases, and 6 bases had no gene match. There are 15 residues in the CDR3. The CDR3 is CASSPRTGGSYEQYF. CDR3 coding DNA: TGTGCCAGCAGTCCCCGGACAGGGGGATCCTACGAGCAGTACTTC.

The V gene is TRBV6-5, the J gene TRBJ1-2, with TRBD1 as a possible D gene (6 bases). Trimming pared 5 bases from V and 8 bases from J, leaving 21 bases between. This CDR3 has 15 amino acids. CDR1 MNHEY and CDR2 SVGAGI come from the germline V gene. The CDR3 loop reads CASSHTGTRVGGYTF. For the CDR3, the DNA is TGTGCCAGCAGTCACACAGGGACCCGGGTCGGAGGCTACACCTTC.

V is TRBV7-9 and J is TRBJ1-1; no reliable D call. This CDR3 has 14 residues. The V end lost 1 base, the J end lost 5 bases, and 11 bases lay between the germline ends. Germline V CDR1 and CDR2: SEHNR, FQNEAQ (reference sequence). The CDR3 DNA reads as TGTGCCAGCAGCTTAGGTTCTCTGGGGACTGAAGCTTTCTTT. Translation gives CASSLGSLGTEAFF.

The chain links TRBV21-1 to TRBJ2-7; the D call TRBD1 from the table was never checked on the DNA. TRBV21-1 is a listed pseudogene. The CDR3 has 14 residues. CDR3 coding DNA: TGTGCCAGCAGCAAAGCCGTCAGCTCCTACGAGCAGTACTTC. Its translation: CASSKAVSSYEQYF.

This chain links TRBV19 with TRBJ1-5; no firm D call. The germline V gene encodes CDR1 LNHDA and CDR2 SQIVND (reference sequence). V was shortened by 6 bases and J by 5 bases, with 23 bases between the two germline ends. This CDR3 is built from 17 residues. CDR3 DNA: TGTGCCAGTAGCCCAACGGAGGCGACCCAGGAGGATCAGCCCCAGCATTTT. It specifies CASSPTEATQEDQPQHF.

Comments on this clone: Other DNA variants within this sample encode the same CDR3. CDR3 sequence reads: CASSPSYEQYF. The CDR3, as DNA: TGTGCCAGCAGCCCCTCCTACGAGCAGTACTTC. This sequence joins TRBV7-9 and TRBJ2-7; D gene ambiguous. Per the germline V gene, CDR1 is SEHNR and CDR2 is FQNEAQ (reference sequence). Trimming stripped 5 bases from V and 0 bases from J, with 2 bases between. The CDR3 contains 11 residues.

The chain has TRBV7-9 and TRBJ2-1; D gene unclear. The CDR3 has 12 amino acids. CDR1 and CDR2 from the germline V gene are SEHNR and FQNEAQ (reference sequence). V was cut by 5 bases and J by 4 bases, with 6 bases left in between. CDR3 amino acids: CASSPNYNEQFF. For the CDR3, the DNA is TGTGCCAGCAGCCCCAATTACAATGAGCAGTTCTTC.

This chain links TRBV29-1 with TRBJ2-2; TRBD1 is a possible D gene (6 bases). CDR3 length: 15 amino acids. Looked up from germline, CDR1 is SQVTM and CDR2 is ANQGSEA. V was trimmed by 1 base and J by 6 bases, leaving 15 bases between them. DNA of the CDR3: TGCAGCGTTGAAGTCGGCTTTACAGGGCCCGGGGAGCTGTTTTTT. Translating it yields CSVEVGFTGPGELFF.

J is TRBJ1-1 and V is TRBV5-1; a possible D gene is TRBD1 (5 bases). The germline V and J ends were trimmed by 0 bases and 6 bases, with 18 bases remaining between them. The CDR3 totals 16 residues. Germline V lookup: CDR1 SGHRS, CDR2 YFSETQ. The CDR3 bases are TGCGCCAGCAGCTTGGGTGGGGGAGCCTTTTTGCCTGAAGCTTTCTTT. It translates to CASSLGGGAFLPEAFF.